The 10 T cell receptor beta chains below were found in one sample sequenced in a study of radiotherapy plus CTLA-4 blockade in lung cancer. TCRdb's copy holds only in-frame clones and misses some; the assay was immunoSEQ multiplex PCR. Among about 60,000 clones listed, 65% to 85% were seen once. The sequencing used peripheral blood, collected from a patient treated with radiotherapy plus ipilimumab. The source of these receptors is a human donor with non-small cell lung cancer who had a complete response to radiotherapy plus ipilimumab.

The CDR3 coding sequence is TGTGCCAGCAGCTTAGTGGGGGGCTCTGGGGCCAACGTCCTGACTTTC. This codes for CASSLVGGSGANVLTF. This chain joins TRBV7-9 and TRBJ2-6; D may be TRBD2 (6 bases). Germline V gives CDR1 SEHNR, CDR2 FQNEAQ (reference sequence). The CDR3 covers 16 residues. V was trimmed by 1 base and J by 0 bases, leaving 7 bases between them.

This sequence joins TRBV5-6 and TRBJ1-1; D might be TRBD1 (5 bases). V was pared by 4 bases and J by 7 bases, with 14 bases between. This CDR3 is built from 13 residues. Germline V gene lookup returns CDR1 SGHDT and CDR2 YYEEEE. CDR3 loop: CASSASTALEAFF. In DNA, the CDR3 is TGTGCCAGCAGCGCCTCGACAGCTCTTGAAGCTTTCTTT.

This chain uses TRBV28 with TRBJ2-3, with 10 bases aligning to TRBD2. The V and J ends lost 8 bases and 3 bases, in that order; junction bases with no gene match: 14. Germline V gene sequence: CDR1 MDHEN, CDR2 SYDVKM. This CDR3 spans 17 amino acids. This CDR3 is CASAALLGLAETDTQYF. For the CDR3, the DNA is TGTGCCAGCGCCGCTCTTTTAGGACTAGCGGAAACAGATACGCAGTATTTT.

This clone was observed a handful of times. V is TRBV21-1 and J is TRBJ2-3; TRBD2 is taken as the D call from the table, unchecked against the DNA. TRBV21-1 is shown as a pseudogene. This CDR3 has 18 amino acids. DNA of the CDR3: TGTGCCAGCAGCAAAGCTAGCGCGGGAGAACCAAGCACAGATACGCAGTATTTT. The encoded protein is CASSKASAGEPSTDTQYF.

The chain has TRBV6-5 and TRBJ2-7; 12 nucleotides match TRBD1. With 5 bases clipped from V and 6 bases from J, the junction kept 5 bases outside the gene matches. The germline gives CDR1 MNHEY, CDR2 SVGAGI. There are 14 residues in the CDR3. The CDR3 DNA sequence: TGTGCCAGCAGTGGGACAGGGGGCATCGGCGAGCAGTACTTC. It encodes CASSGTGGIGEQYF.

The chain joins TRBV18 to TRBJ1-2; 7 nucleotides match TRBD1. Germline V gene data show CDR1 as KGHSH and CDR2 as LQKENI. The CDR3 extends over 15 amino acids. J was trimmed by 2 bases and V by 3 bases; bases with no gene match: 6. CDR3: CASSPPGQKNYGYTF. DNA for the CDR3: TGTGCCAGCTCACCTCCGGGACAGAAAAACTATGGCTACACCTTC.

This sequence joins TRBV7-9 and TRBJ2-5; the match to TRBD2 covers 8 bases. The germline CDR1 and CDR2 sequences are SEHNR and FQNEAQ (reference sequence). With 4 bases clipped from V and 6 bases from J, the junction kept 13 bases outside the gene matches. The CDR3 spans 16 residues. CDR3 amino acids: CASSYYTPGTRKTQYF. CDR3 DNA: TGTGCCAGCAGCTACTACACCCCCGGGACTAGAAAGACCCAGTACTTC. Drawing the rest from reference TRBV7-9 and TRBJ2-5, the complete variable domain is DTGVSQNPRHKITKRGQNVTFRCDPISEHNRLYWYRQTLGQGPEFLTYFQNEAQLEKSRLLSDRFSAERPKGSFSTLEIQRTEQGDSAMYLCASSYYTPGTRKTQYFGPGTRLLVL.

The chain uses TRBV28 and TRBJ1-2; unclear D gene. The germline CDR1 and CDR2 sequences are MDHEN and SYDVKM. V was pared by 3 bases and J by 0 bases, with 11 bases between. The CDR3 consists of 15 residues. The CDR3 region has the DNA TGTGCCAGCAGTTTTCTCCAGTTTTCTAACTATGGCTACACCTTC. This translates into CASSFLQFSNYGYTF.

This clone was seen a handful of times. V gene TRBV6-5 combines with J gene TRBJ1-5, with TRBD1 matching 8 bases. CDR3 length equals 12 residues. Germline CDR1 and CDR2: MNHEY and SVGAGI. V was clipped by 10 bases and J by 7 bases; unmatched bases: 6. CDR3 sequence: CATRQGNQPQHF. DNA for the CDR3: TGTGCCACCAGACAGGGGAACCAGCCCCAGCATTTT.

The chain links TRBV18 to TRBJ2-7; TRBD1 aligns across 7 bases. V lost 3 bases to trimming and J lost 0 bases; unmatched junction nucleotides: 2. CDR3 length equals 14 residues. The germline CDR1 and CDR2 sequences are KGHSH and LQKENI. The CDR3 DNA follows: TGTGCCAGCTCACCCGGGACAGTCTCCTACGAGCAGTACTTC. It yields the protein CASSPGTVSYEQYF.